This T cell receptor (beta chain) was sequenced during a study of shared clonotypes between healthy human individuals. Template amounts of roughly 300 ng DNA, tens of thousands of T cell genomes, were employed in unsorted PBMC replicate PCRs. Ten immunoSEQ deep assay plates held the unsorted PBMC DNA. Clones were read by immunoSEQ multiplex PCR, and TCRdb kept only the in-frame ones, dropping some. The sample lists about half a million clones, 77% occurring once. This CDR3 is built from 14 residues. The V and J ends lost 6 bases and 2 bases, in that order; junction bases with no gene match: 6. Germline CDR1 and CDR2: SGHNT and YYREEE (reference sequence).

This receptor was identified in a woman between 40 and 50 years old in good health. Some clones in this sample may be carry-over from other donors' samples. V is TRBV5-4 and J is TRBJ2-3; 7 bases are shared with TRBD2. Sample: PBMCs. Here the CDR3 reads CASNEGTNTDTQYF. CDR3 coding DNA: TGTGCCAGCAACGAAGGGACTAACACAGATACGCAGTATTTT.